The text below deals with one T cell receptor beta chain. These data come from a study of blood T cell repertoires in COVID-19. Overall study: PBMCs, B-cell-depleted T cells, or T cells were the source of the cDNA or gDNA that made up the material.

V was cut by 7 bases and J by 6 bases, with 19 bases left in between. This CDR3 is 14 amino acids long. Germline loops: CDR1 SGHRS, CDR2 YFSETQ. Study processing details: Cell counts per sample came from amplifying reference gene primers. The assay was immunoSEQ multiplex PCR, and TCRdb's table has in-frame clones only and misses some. V and J calls and clone size are copied from that table; D and trimming were computed from the DNA. Of approximately 82,000 clones listed, around 80% are singletons. The sequencing sample was made of peripheral blood. The TCR sequence derives from an older woman with acute or convalescent COVID-19. The rearrangement joins TRBV5-1 to TRBJ1-1; TRBD1 is a possible D gene (6 bases). The CDR3 nucleotides are TGCGCCAGCGCAGCTTGGGGGCAAACCCCTGAAGCTTTCTTT. It is translated as CASAAWGQTPEAFF.